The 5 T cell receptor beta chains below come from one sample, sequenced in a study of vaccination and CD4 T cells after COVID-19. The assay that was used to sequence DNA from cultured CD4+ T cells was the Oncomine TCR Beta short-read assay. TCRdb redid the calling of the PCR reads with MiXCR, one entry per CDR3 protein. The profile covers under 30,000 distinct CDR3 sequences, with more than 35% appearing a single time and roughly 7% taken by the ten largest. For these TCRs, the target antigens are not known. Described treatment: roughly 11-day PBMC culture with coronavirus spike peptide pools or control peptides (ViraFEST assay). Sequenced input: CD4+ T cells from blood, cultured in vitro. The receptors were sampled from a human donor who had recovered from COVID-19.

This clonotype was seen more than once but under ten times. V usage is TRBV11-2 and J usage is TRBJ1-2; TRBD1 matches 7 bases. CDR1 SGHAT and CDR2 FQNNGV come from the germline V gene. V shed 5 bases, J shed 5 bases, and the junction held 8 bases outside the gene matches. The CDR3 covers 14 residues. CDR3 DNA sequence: TGTGCCAGCAGCCCTGCAGGGGGGGGGTATGGCTACACCTTC. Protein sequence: CASSPAGGGYGYTF.

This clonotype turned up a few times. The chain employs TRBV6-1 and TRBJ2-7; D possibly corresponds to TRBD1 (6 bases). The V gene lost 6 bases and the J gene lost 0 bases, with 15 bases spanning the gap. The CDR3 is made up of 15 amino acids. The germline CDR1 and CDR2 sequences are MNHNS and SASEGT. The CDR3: CASRPRDISSYEQYF. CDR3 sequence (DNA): TGTGCCAGCAGACCCCGGGACATCAGCTCCTACGAGCAGTACTTC.

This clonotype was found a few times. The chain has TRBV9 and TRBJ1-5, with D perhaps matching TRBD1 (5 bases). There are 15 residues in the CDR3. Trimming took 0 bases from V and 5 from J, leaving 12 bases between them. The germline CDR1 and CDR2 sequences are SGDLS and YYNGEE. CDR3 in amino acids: CASSVGQGNYQPQHF. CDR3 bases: TGTGCCAGCAGCGTAGGTCAGGGAAACTATCAGCCCCAGCATTTT.

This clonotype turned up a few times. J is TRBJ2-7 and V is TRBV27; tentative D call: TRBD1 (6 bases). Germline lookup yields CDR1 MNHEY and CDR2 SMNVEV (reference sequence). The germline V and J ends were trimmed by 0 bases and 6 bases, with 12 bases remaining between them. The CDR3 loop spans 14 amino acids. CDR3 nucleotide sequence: TGTGCCAGCAGTTTATCGAGCAGGGGTAGCGAGCAGTACTTC. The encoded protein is CASSLSSRGSEQYF.

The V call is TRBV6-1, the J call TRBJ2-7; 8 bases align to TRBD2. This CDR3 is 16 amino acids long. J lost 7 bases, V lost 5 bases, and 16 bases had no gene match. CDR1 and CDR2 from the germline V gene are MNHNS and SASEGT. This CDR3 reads CASSRGGGLGLLEQYF. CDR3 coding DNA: TGTGCCAGCAGTCGGGGGGGGGGGTTAGGGTTGTTGGAGCAGTACTTC.